Listed below are T cell receptor beta chains from one sample, sequenced in a study of blood T cell repertoires in COVID-19. Some clones are missing from TCRdb's copy, which holds only in-frame ones; the method was immunoSEQ multiplex PCR. The table lists about 120,000 clones, roughly 87% of them singletons. Sequenced sample: peripheral blood. The origin of the receptors is a woman aged 80 or over with acute or convalescent COVID-19. Each CDR3 is given without its conserved first and last residue.

length: 12; V: TRBV10-3; CDR3: AISPGQNTGELF
length: 12; V: TRBV6-5; CDR3: ASRATPYNSPLH
length: 11; V: TRBV7-9; CDR3: ASSRSGLETQY
length: 12; V: TRBV25-1; CDR3: ASSVPAGTYEQY
length: 13; V: TRBV7-9; CDR3: ASSSHSGEGDTQY
length: 11; V: TRBV9; CDR3: ASSGDRNTEAF
length: 15; V: TRBV5-4; CDR3: ASSSKKQGQRNTEAF
length: 11; V: TRBV19; CDR3: ASRDRDLDIQY
length: 11; V: TRBV6-2/TRBV6-3; CDR3: ASSLAGAETQY
length: 12; V: TRBV6-5; CDR3: ASIAGTVRDTQY
length: 15; V: TRBV6-1; CDR3: ASSEGSGGFGTDTQY
length: 10; V: TRBV7-6; CDR3: ASTPGYGTQY
length: 12; V: TRBV5-1; CDR3: ASSLGGQYDEQF
length: 13; V: TRBV9; CDR3: ASSGSTGLNSPLH
length: 13; V: TRBV5-1; CDR3: ASSLGIRGKAEAF
length: 14; V: TRBV7-8; CDR3: ASLSEVRAVGYGYT
length: 15; V: TRBV9; CDR3: ASSEGPTGVLDYGYT
length: 15; V: TRBV9; CDR3: ASSVGGLAGGQDEQF
length: 11; V: TRBV9; CDR3: ASSSRTSDEQF
length: 8; V: TRBV2; CDR3: ASRGATTV
length: 12; V: TRBV3-1/TRBV3-2; CDR3: ASSFGGGGDTQY
length: 13; V: TRBV27; CDR3: ASSFQGGGSYEQY
length: 13; V: TRBV27; CDR3: ASSPNRGSQETQY
length: 14; V: TRBV27; CDR3: ASSLGGQVPNTEAF